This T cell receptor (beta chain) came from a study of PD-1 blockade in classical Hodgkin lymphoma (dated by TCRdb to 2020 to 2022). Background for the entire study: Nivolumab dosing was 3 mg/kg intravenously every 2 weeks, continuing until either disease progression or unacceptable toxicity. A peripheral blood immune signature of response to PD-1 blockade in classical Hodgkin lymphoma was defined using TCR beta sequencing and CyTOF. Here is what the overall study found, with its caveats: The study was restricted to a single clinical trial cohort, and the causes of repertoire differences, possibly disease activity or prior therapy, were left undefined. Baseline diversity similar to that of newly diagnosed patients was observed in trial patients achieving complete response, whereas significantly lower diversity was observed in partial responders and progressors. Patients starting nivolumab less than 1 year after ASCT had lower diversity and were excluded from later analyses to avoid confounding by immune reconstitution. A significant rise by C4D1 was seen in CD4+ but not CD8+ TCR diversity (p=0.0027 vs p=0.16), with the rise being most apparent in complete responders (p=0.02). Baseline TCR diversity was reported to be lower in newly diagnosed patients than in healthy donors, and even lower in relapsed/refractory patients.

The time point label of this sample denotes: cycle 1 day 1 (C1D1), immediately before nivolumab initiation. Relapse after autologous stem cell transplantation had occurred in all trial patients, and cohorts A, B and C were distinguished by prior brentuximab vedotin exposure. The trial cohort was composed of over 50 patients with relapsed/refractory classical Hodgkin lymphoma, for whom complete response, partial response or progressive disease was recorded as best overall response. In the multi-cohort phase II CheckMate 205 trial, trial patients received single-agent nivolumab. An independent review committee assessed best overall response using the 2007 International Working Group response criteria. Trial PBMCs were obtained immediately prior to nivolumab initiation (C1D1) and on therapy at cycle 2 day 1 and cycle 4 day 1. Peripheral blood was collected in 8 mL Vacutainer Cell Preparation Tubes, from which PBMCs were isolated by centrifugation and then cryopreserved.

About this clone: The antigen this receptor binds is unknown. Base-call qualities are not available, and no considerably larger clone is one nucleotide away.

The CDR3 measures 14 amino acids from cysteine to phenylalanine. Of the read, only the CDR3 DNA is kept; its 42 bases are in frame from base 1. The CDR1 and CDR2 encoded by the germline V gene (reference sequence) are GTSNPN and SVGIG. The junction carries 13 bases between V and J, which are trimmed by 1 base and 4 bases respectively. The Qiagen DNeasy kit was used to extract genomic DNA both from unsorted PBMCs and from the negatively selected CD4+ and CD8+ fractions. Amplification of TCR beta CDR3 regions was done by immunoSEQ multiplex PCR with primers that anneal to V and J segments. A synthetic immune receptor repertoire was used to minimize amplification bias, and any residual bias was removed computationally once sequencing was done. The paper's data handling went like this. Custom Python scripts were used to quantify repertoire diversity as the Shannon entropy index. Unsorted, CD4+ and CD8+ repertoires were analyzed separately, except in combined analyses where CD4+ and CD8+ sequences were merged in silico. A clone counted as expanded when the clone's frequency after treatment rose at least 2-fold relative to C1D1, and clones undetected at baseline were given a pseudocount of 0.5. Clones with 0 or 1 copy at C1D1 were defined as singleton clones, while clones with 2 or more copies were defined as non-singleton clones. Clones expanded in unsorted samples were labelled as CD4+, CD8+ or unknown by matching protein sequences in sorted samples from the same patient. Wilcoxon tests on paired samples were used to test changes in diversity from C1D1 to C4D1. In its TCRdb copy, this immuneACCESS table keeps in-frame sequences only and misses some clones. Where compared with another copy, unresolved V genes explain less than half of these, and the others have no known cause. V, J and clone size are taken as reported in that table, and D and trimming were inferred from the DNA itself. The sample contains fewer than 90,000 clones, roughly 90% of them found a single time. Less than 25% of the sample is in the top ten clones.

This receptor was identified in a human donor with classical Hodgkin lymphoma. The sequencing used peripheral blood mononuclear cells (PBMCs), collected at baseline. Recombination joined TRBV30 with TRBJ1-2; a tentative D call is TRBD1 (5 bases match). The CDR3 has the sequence CAWSEGQGVYGYTF. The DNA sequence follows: TGTGCCTGGAGTGAGGGTCAGGGAGTCTATGGCTACACCTTC.